This T cell receptor beta chain was recovered during a study of T cells in localized non-small cell lung cancer (dated by TCRdb to 2019 to 2021). Turning to the overall study: The study analyzed T cell repertoires of 236 early-stage NSCLC patients, comparing tumors and uninvolved tumor-adjacent lungs. The cohort was made up of under 250 treatment-naive NSCLC patients whose localized lung tumors had been resected. The mean age of the NSCLC patients was 50 to 85 years, with 130 or so men and 95 to 110 women. Overall study results and their limits: The highest T cell clonality was observed in uninvolved tumor-adjacent lung, where clonality exceeded that of tumor, suggesting that antigenic responses were more focused in uninvolved tumor-adjacent lung. Since the design was exploratory, TCR variables were selected using unadjusted p-values with no false-discovery rate correction. Longer overall survival was associated with higher T cell density in blood, whereas shorter survival was associated with higher clonality in adjacent lung. Of the top 100 tumor clones, a median of about 53 were detected in paired uninvolved adjacent lung; around 27 were also among that lung's top 100. Because multi-region tumor sequencing was not performed, intratumor heterogeneity could not be ruled out.

As concerns this clone: Its antigen target is currently unknown. Per-base qualities were not stored, and no clone one base away is much larger.

At diagnosis, peripheral blood, uninvolved tumor-adjacent lung and tumor were collected and were preserved as a mix of fresh-frozen and FFPE material. For TCR repertoire profiling, blood samples were analyzed as peripheral blood mononuclear cells. V lost 0 bases and J lost 6 bases; the stretch between them is 15 bases long. From the cysteine up to the phenylalanine, the CDR3 has a length of 14 residues. Of all the DNA, just the CDR3 is kept, 42 bases in frame from base 1. The germline V gene (reference sequence) sets CDR1 to GTSNPN and CDR2 to SVGIG. TCR beta CDR3 regions were sequenced from DNA using the immunoSEQ Assay. The original pipeline was this. T cell density was computed as TCR beta template counts normalized to usable DNA estimated by amplifying housekeeping genes. The preseqR package was used to estimate richness by extrapolating to 400,000 templates for PBMC samples and to 120,000 templates for tissue samples. Clonality was calculated as one minus Pielou's evenness. Differential abundance testing on productive amino-acid clonotypes, with a minimum total count of 5 and an alpha of 0.1, was used to identify tissue-enriched TCRs. The Jaccard Index and the Morisita Overlap Index were used to quantify repertoire overlap between compartments. GLIPH clustered TCR beta CDR3s with public tetramer-defined viral CDR3s; viral motifs required at least three viral sequences plus V-gene enrichment. Imported from immuneACCESS, the table was reduced by TCRdb to in-frame sequences with V and J called. These copies leave out some clones; in studies compared against another copy, an unresolved V gene accounts for under half, and the cause of the remainder is not known. Clone size and the V and J calls come from that table; the DNA yielded D and trimming. The sample table records fewer than 90,000 clones; 84% of these occur just once. The ten top clones hold 2.8% of the sample.

The chain is made from TRBV30 and TRBJ2-7; the D segment cannot be called with confidence. The sequence came from a man aged 35 to 69 with stage I lung adenocarcinoma. Source: peripheral blood, taken before any cancer treatment. The bases read TGTGCCTGGAGTGTCAGTTCTCTACGTCGCGAGCAGTACTTC. Its translation reads: CAWSVSSLRREQYF.